The 23 T cell receptor beta chains reported below all come from one sample, sequenced in a study of T cells in Graves' hyperthyroidism and ophthalmopathy. Amplification of TCR beta CDR3 regions was performed using RNA transcripts as template. RT-PCR in the first round (using the HTBI primer set) targeted the TCR CDR3. TCRdb reanalysed the multiplex PCR reads using MiXCR and keeps one entry per CDR3 protein. The repertoire holds more than 150,000 distinct CDR3 sequences, with about a sixth as singletons. Sequencing was done on a sample of blood. The receptors originated from a woman aged 45-65 years with Graves' hyperthyroidism.

This clonotype was observed many times. The chain links TRBV7-9 to TRBJ1-4; D perhaps matches TRBD1 (5 bases). Per the germline V gene, CDR1 is SEHNR and CDR2 is FQNEAQ (reference sequence). V lost 6 bases and J 8 bases, leaving 25 bases between the germline ends. The length of the CDR3 is 17 residues. The CDR3 nucleotides read TGTGCCAGCAGACCCGGCCCCGGGGCACAAATAGCGGAAAAACTGTTTTTT. It is translated as CASRPGPGAQIAEKLFF.

This clonotype was detected many times. The chain's CDR3 is CASSLDGDVGYTF. The CDR3 DNA reads as TGCGCCAGCAGCTTGGACGGGGATGTGGGCTACACCTTC. The chain recombines TRBV5-1 with TRBJ1-2; unclear D gene. V dropped 0 bases and J dropped 8 bases, with 11 bases sitting between them. The germline V gene encodes CDR1 SGHRS and CDR2 YFSETQ. This CDR3 spans 13 amino acids.

The chain has TRBV11-2 and TRBJ2-3, with a tentative D call TRBD2 (7 bases). Germline loops: CDR1 SGHAT, CDR2 FQNNGV. The CDR3 covers 15 residues. Trimming pared 8 bases from V and 6 bases from J, leaving 21 bases between. The CDR3 loop is CASRSFGGPADTQYF. CDR3 DNA: TGTGCCAGCCGGAGTTTCGGGGGGCCTGCTGATACGCAGTATTTT. The variable domain in full, completed from reference TRBV11-2 and TRBJ2-3, reads EAGVAQSPRYKIIEKRQSVAFWCNPISGHATLYWYQQILGQGPKLLIQFQNNGVVDDSQLPKDRFSAERLKGVDSTLKIQPAKLEDSAVYLCASRSFGGPADTQYFGPGTRLTVL.

This clonotype showed up many times. This chain links TRBV2 with TRBJ2-4; 7 bases agree with TRBD2. With V trimmed by 3 bases and J by 9 bases, 14 bases remained unmatched. The CDR3 loop spans 16 amino acids. Germline CDR1 SNHLY, CDR2 FYNNEI. This CDR3 is CASSEIEGGASVIQYF. CDR3 coding DNA: TGTGCCAGCAGTGAGATCGAGGGAGGGGCGTCGGTCATTCAGTACTTC.

The sample holds many counts of this clonotype. The chain's CDR3 is CASSEPRDSSFQETQYF. In DNA, the CDR3 is TGCGCCAGCAGCGAACCAAGGGACAGTAGTTTCCAAGAGACCCAGTACTTC. The chain links TRBV5-1 to TRBJ2-5; the match to TRBD1 covers 7 bases. V lost 4 bases, J lost 1 base, and 13 bases stayed unmatched. Germline CDR1 SGHRS, CDR2 YFSETQ. The CDR3 totals 17 residues.

This clonotype was seen a handful of times. This sequence joins TRBV7-9 and TRBJ2-1, with a possible D match to TRBD1 (6 bases). V lost 4 bases and J lost 4, with 14 bases in between. CDR1 and CDR2 (germline): SEHNR, FQNEAQ (reference sequence). The CDR3 sequence is 15 residues long. CDR3 in amino acids: CASSSRDKFYNEQFF. CDR3 nucleotide sequence: TGTGCCAGCAGCTCCCGGGACAAATTTTACAATGAGCAGTTCTTC.

The rearrangement joins TRBV4-3 to TRBJ1-2, with D uncertain. The CDR3 has 13 amino acids. The V end was cut by 4 bases, the J end by 6 bases, with 12 bases between. The germline V gene encodes CDR1 LGHNA and CDR2 YSLEER. The CDR3 sequence: CASSPGLGHGYTF. CDR3 DNA: TGCGCCAGCAGCCCAGGTTTGGGCCATGGCTACACCTTC.

This clonotype was counted many times. The chain carries TRBV6-1 and TRBJ1-2; maybe TRBD1 (6 bases). This CDR3 is 16 amino acids long. V was cut by 6 bases and J by 1 base, with 18 bases left in between. Per the germline V gene, CDR1 is MNHNS and CDR2 is SASEGT. The CDR3 sequence: CASSTLRGQVNYGYTF. CDR3 coding DNA: TGTGCCAGCAGCACCCTACGGGGACAAGTTAACTATGGCTACACCTTC.

Ten or more counts support this clonotype. The chain recombines TRBV19 with TRBJ2-1, with TRBD2 matching over 7 bases. The length of the CDR3 is 19 residues. Germline loops: CDR1 LNHDA, CDR2 SQIVND (reference sequence). J gave up 7 bases and V 3 bases, and 21 bases lay outside the gene matches. The CDR3 region is CASSILGWASSGLSNEQFF. CDR3 coding DNA: TGTGCCAGTAGTATTTTAGGATGGGCGTCTAGCGGACTTTCGAATGAGCAGTTCTTC.

This clonotype was seen repeatedly, ten times or more. The V call is TRBV7-3, the J call TRBJ2-2; D is uncertain. V was cut by 4 bases and J by 6 bases, with 6 bases left in between. Germline CDR1 and CDR2: SGHTA and FQGTGA. The CDR3 has 12 residues. The DNA of the CDR3 is TGTGCCAGCAGCTACCAGTCCGGGGAGCTGTTTTTT. It specifies CASSYQSGELFF. Using reference TRBV7-3 and TRBJ2-2 for the parts outside the CDR3, the full variable domain is GAGVSQTPSNKVTEKGKYVELRCDPISGHTALYWYRQSLGQGPEFLIYFQGTGAADDSGLPNDRFFAVRPEGSVSTLKIQRTERGDSAVYLCASSYQSGELFFGEGSRLTVL.

This clonotype was detected a few times. The chain joins TRBV27 to TRBJ1-2, with 8 bases fitting TRBD1. CDR3 length: 15 residues. V lost 5 bases and J lost 6; bases outside the gene matches: 11. From germline, CDR1 is MNHEY and CDR2 SMNVEV (reference sequence). In DNA form, the CDR3 reads TGTGCCAGCAGTCCGGTGGGCAGGGGGCTGGATGGCTACACCTTC. Translated, it gives CASSPVGRGLDGYTF.

This clonotype was seen at least ten times. In DNA, the CDR3 is TGTGCCAGCGGCCGACAGGGGGCCAACACTGAAGCTTTCTTT. This gives the protein CASGRQGANTEAFF. The chain combines TRBV2 with TRBJ1-1, with 10 nucleotides matching TRBD1. This CDR3 comprises 14 residues. Unmatched junction bases numbered 5, after V lost 8 bases and J lost 2 bases. CDR1 and CDR2 from the germline V gene are SNHLY and FYNNEI. Based on the CDR3 plus reference TRBV2 and TRBJ1-1, the full variable domain is EPEVTQTPSHQVTQMGQEVILRCVPISNHLYFYWYRQILGQKVEFLVSFYNNEISEKSEIFDDQFSVERPDGSNFTLKIRSTKLEDSAMYFCASGRQGANTEAFFGQGTRLTVV.

This clonotype was recorded at least ten times. The rearrangement uses TRBV27 and TRBJ2-4; a possible D gene is TRBD1 (6 bases). CDR3 length: 15 amino acids. CDR1 MNHEY and CDR2 SMNVEV come from the germline V gene (reference sequence). The V and J ends lost 0 bases and 4 bases respectively, with 10 bases between them. Here the CDR3 DNA reads TGTGCCAGCAGTTTATCGTGGACAGCAAAAAACATTCAGTACTTC. Its protein product is CASSLSWTAKNIQYF.

This clonotype was seen a handful of times. The chain has TRBV5-1 and TRBJ2-1; TRBD1 or TRBD2 may be the D gene (5 bases each). Trimming stripped 3 bases from V and 6 bases from J, with 13 bases between. CDR1 SGHRS and CDR2 YFSETQ come from the germline V gene. The length of the CDR3 is 14 residues. The CDR3 DNA sequence: TGCGCCAGCAGCTACCCAGGGAGTAGCAATGAGCAGTTCTTC. Translating gives CASSYPGSSNEQFF.

This chain links TRBV7-6 with TRBJ2-3; 14 nucleotides line up with TRBD2. This CDR3 is built from 18 residues. The V gene's germline CDR1 is SGHVS and CDR2 FNYEAQ. V gave up 6 bases and J gave up 2 bases; unmatched junction bases: 10. CDR3 region: CASSRTSGRTIPTDTQYF. CDR3 DNA sequence: TGTGCCAGCAGTCGGACTAGCGGGAGGACGATCCCCACAGATACGCAGTATTTT.

The chain employs TRBV6-2 or TRBV6-3 and TRBJ2-1; D is ambiguous. The germline gives CDR1 MNHEY, CDR2 SVGEGT. The CDR3 runs to 15 residues. V was shortened by 11 bases and J by 4 bases, with 21 bases between the two germline ends. The CDR3 loop reads CAGTPPSSGYNEQFF. As DNA, the CDR3 is TGTGCCGGCACCCCTCCTTCGTCGGGTTACAATGAGCAGTTCTTC.

This clonotype was found many times. J is TRBJ1-1 and V is TRBV2, with D uncertain. Germline assignment: CDR1 SNHLY and CDR2 FYNNEI. CDR3 length: 12 residues. The V gene lost 6 bases and the J gene lost 7 bases, with 12 bases spanning the gap. The CDR3 region has the DNA TGTGCCAGCAGCCCTGACTCCCATGAAGCTTTCTTT. It is translated as CASSPDSHEAFF.

This clonotype was recorded at least ten times. The rearrangement links TRBV12-3 or TRBV12-4 to TRBJ1-1, with a possible D match to TRBD1 (5 bases). Deletions cut 7 bases from V and 4 bases from J, with 16 bases between. The CDR3 loop spans 14 amino acids. The CDR3 protein is CASTKGRTATEAFF. In DNA form, the CDR3 reads TGTGCCAGCACCAAGGGGAGGACTGCCACTGAAGCTTTCTTT.

In this sample, this clonotype turned up a few times. Here the CDR3 reads CATSREGRSEAFF. The CDR3 DNA sequence: TGTGCCACCAGCAGAGAGGGGAGGTCTGAAGCTTTCTTT. J is TRBJ1-1 and V is TRBV15, with D uncertain. V was cut by 0 bases and J by 6 bases, with 8 bases left in between. The CDR3 is 13 residues long. CDR1 and CDR2 (germline): LNHNV, YYDKDF (reference sequence).

This clonotype has more than one count but fewer than ten. The genes are TRBV10-3 and TRBJ1-5, with D possibly TRBD1 on 6 matching bases. Looked up from germline, CDR1 is ENHRY and CDR2 is SYGVKD. Trimming pared 5 bases from V and 8 bases from J, leaving 13 bases between. The length of the CDR3 is 13 residues. The DNA for the CDR3 is TGTGCCATCAGTCGACAGGAGTCCGAGCCCCAGCATTTT. Protein: CAISRQESEPQHF.

This clonotype has ten or more counts. The chain links TRBV5-1 to TRBJ2-3; D ambiguous. Germline CDR1 reads SGHRS; CDR2 reads YFSETQ. Trimming cost V 7 bases and J 0 bases, with 15 bases left between them. This CDR3 contains 15 residues. The CDR3 loop is CASSHSALSTDTQYF. The DNA for the CDR3 is TGCGCCAGCTCACACTCGGCATTGAGCACAGATACGCAGTATTTT.

This clonotype was seen many times. The chain combines TRBV6-1 with TRBJ2-2; TRBD2 matches 10 bases. This CDR3 spans 16 amino acids. Germline V gives CDR1 MNHNS, CDR2 SASEGT. The J segment lost 6 bases and the V segment lost 5 bases, leaving 9 bases of the junction unmatched. CDR3 coding DNA: TGTGCCAGCAGTTTTAAGCGGGGGGGCCGAGCCGGGGAGCTGTTTTTT. Its translation: CASSFKRGGRAGELFF.

In this sample, this clonotype turned up many times. V and J are TRBV7-2 and TRBJ2-7; D unclear. CDR1 and CDR2 from the germline V gene are SGHTA and FQGNSA. The CDR3 loop spans 12 amino acids. With 1 base removed from V and 6 bases from J, the gap between germline ends came to 7 bases. DNA for the CDR3: TGTGCCAGCAGCTTAGGTACAATCGAGCAGTACTTC. Translating it yields CASSLGTIEQYF.